This T cell receptor (beta chain) emerged from a study of Graves' ophthalmopathy and Graves' hyperthyroidism. Using RNA transcripts, the TCR beta CDR3 regions were amplified. The authors performed first-round RT-PCR with HTBI primers and then a second-round multiplex PCR. Using its own MiXCR run on the multiplex PCR reads, TCRdb lists one record per CDR3 protein. This sample has about 740,000 distinct CDR3 sequences, with 40% found just once. The CDR3 extends over 14 amino acids. In germline, CDR1 is DFQATT, CDR2 SNEGSKA (reference sequence). V was trimmed by 3 bases and J by 3 bases, leaving 12 bases between them.

This chain joins TRBV20-1 and TRBJ1-3; D unclear. The sample comprised peripheral blood. The TCR originated in an adult man with Graves' ophthalmopathy. The CDR3 DNA reads TGCAGTGCTAGGCGGGGAGTAAATGGAAACACCATATATTTT. It codes for CSARRGVNGNTIYF.